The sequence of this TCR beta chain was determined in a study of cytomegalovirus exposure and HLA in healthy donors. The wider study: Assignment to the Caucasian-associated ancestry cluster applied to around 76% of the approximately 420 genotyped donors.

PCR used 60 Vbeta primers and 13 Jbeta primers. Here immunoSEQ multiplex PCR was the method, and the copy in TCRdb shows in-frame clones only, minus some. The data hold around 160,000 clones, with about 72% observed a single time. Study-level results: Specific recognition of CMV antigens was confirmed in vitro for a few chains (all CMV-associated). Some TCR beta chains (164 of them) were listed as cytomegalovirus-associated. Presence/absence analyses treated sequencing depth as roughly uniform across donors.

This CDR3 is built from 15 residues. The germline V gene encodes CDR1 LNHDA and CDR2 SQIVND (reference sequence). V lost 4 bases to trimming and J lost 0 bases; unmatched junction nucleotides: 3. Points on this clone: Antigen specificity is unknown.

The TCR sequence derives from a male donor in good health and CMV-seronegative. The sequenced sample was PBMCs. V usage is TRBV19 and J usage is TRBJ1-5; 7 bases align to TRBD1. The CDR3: CASSTTGISNQPQHF. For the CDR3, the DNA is TGTGCCAGTAGTACGACAGGGATTAGCAATCAGCCCCAGCATTTT.